This T cell receptor (beta chain) comes out of a study of cytomegalovirus exposure and HLA in healthy donors (TCRdb year 2017). About the study as a whole: An earlier analysis of approximately 640 of the donors reported more than 250 Gb of sequence data and 117 million unique TCR beta sequences from about 200 million T cells. In a later analysis, previously published TCR beta repertoires from 666 donors were re-analyzed and high-resolution HLA genotyping was added so that TCR occurrence patterns could be studied. Because of strong linkage in the cohort, 4 to 6 DR-DQ haplotypes were treated as single units for association and clustering. All discovery cohort repertoires had been generated on a single sequencing platform. On average, around 200,000 unique TCR beta nucleotide sequences were sequenced per donor among 398 genotyped donors of the cohort, with around 19% of those sequences being non-productive. The study was designed to test whether signatures of past pathogen exposure could be identified by cataloging public T cell receptors. Among the roughly 400 genotyped donors, more than 70% belonged to the genetic ancestry cluster associated with self-reported Caucasian donors. In an earlier analysis of 500 to 650 of the donors, high-throughput TCR beta sequencing was used to judge whether each TCR beta V gene segment behaved as functional or pseudogenic. Rather than drawing on any new phenotypic data, the later analysis identified candidate immune exposures from TCR beta sequences and the way those sequences occurred across donors. High-throughput TCR immunosequencing, statistical association of individual TCRs with disease status, and machine learning were combined to predict cytomegalovirus infection status. The study profiled the T cell repertoires of some 610 subjects by immunosequencing and related them to cytomegalovirus serostatus. Class I and class II HLA loci were covered by the typing at four-digit resolution. An early release that covered several hundred HLA-typed donors contained about 300 gigabases of sequencing data and some 87 million unique TCR sequences. Along with the roughly 710-subject first cohort, a separate validation cohort of roughly 110 different subjects was used. A later genetic analysis used genome-wide SNP genotypes for about 65% of the 666 donors, treating that subset as a discovery cohort. The number of donors typed differed by locus, with about 629-630 for A, B, C, DRB1 and DQB1, 522 for DQA1, over 600 for DPA1, and approximately 470 for DPB1. Donor age, sex, ethnicity and CMV serostatus were compiled together with the repertoire data. Beyond this particular receptor, the publication reports: The only immune exposure information available for the cohort was CMV serostatus. Correlated functional status among segregating V segments might reflect linkage disequilibrium, but an unknown experimental factor could not be ruled out. The cohort was sequenced for TCR beta chains only, and without alpha or paired-chain data the features that could be detected were limited. In a later analysis, the rate of TCR association differed among HLA loci, with DRB1 alleles having the most associated TCRs and HLA-C alleles having the fewest. V-gene and J-gene trimming of TCR beta chains was associated with a missense DCLRE1C variant in a later genetic analysis, and the association was replicated in an independent cohort. The classifier was reported to diagnose cytomegalovirus status with high specificity and sensitivity in both the original cohort and the validation cohort. According to the authors, the approach could potentially be generalized to other disease states and immunological phenotypes. In the study, around 150 TCR beta chains were listed as associated with cytomegalovirus. Because HLA typing was missing for some donors at each locus, association tests included only the typed subset. A further reported finding was that TCR beta sequences accurately predicted the HLA-A and HLA-B alleles for most subjects in the first cohort. While some public TCRs were present in many individuals, most TCR sequences turned up only very rarely across donors. A later analysis reported that several top co-occurrence clusters appeared linked to parvovirus B19, influenza, CMV and Epstein-Barr virus. The earlier analysis of around 600 of the donors excluded roughly 17 rarely observed V segments, including chromosome 9 orphons, because counts were too low. Specific HLA alleles were associated with roughly 17,000 TCR beta sequences at a false discovery rate of 0.05 in a later analysis. In an earlier analysis of fewer than 700 of the donors, most TCR beta V segments appeared in productive rearrangements about 90% or about 30% of the time, broadly matching IMGT annotations. Strong co-occurrence of HLA alleles, especially DR and DQ, made assigning TCR associations to individual alleles difficult. According to a later analysis, most CMV-associated TCR beta chains appeared to be HLA-restricted, and the HLA associations seemed to be driven largely by CMV exposure. In a later analysis, HLA-associated TCR beta chains were found to be more clonally expanded and to have lower generation probabilities than equally common non-associated chains. In a later genetic analysis, fewer N-insertions in productive TCRs were reported among donors in an Asian-associated ancestry cluster than the roughly 700-donor mean. In vitro tests confirmed that a few of the cytomegalovirus-associated TCR beta chains recognize cytomegalovirus antigens. The 87-base-pair reads could not distinguish some IMGT-functional V segments, including TRBV6-2 and TRBV6-3, so those segments were excluded. A cluster of highly shared sequence variants was judged likely to be a technical artifact of the sequencing pipeline. Sequencing depth was assumed to be roughly uniform across donors in the presence/absence analyses, though that assumption may not hold.

The cohort consisted of hundreds of healthy bone marrow donors. Cohort members were all nominally healthy when sampled, although unrecorded immune exposures were likely present. CMV serostatus was positive for about 300 and negative for about 55% of the 666 cohort members, and was not recorded for this donor. A peripheral blood sample was provided by each donor, and peripheral blood mononuclear cells were used for TCR beta sequencing. Genomic DNA extraction from the blood cell samples was performed with the Qiagen DNeasy Blood Extraction Kit. Inclusive of the bounding cysteine and phenylalanine, the CDR3 is 12 residues long. The only DNA kept is the CDR3, 36 bases in frame from the first base. CDR1 and CDR2, per the germline V gene (reference sequence), are LNHDA and SQIVND. Between the V and J ends, shortened by 1 base and 6 bases respectively, the junction contains 6 bases. The library was obtained by the immunoSEQ multiplex PCR assay. The multiplex PCR relied on a mix of 60 forward primers for TCR Vbeta segments and 13 reverse primers for TCR Jbeta segments. The CDR3 region of rearranged TCR beta genes was amplified from genomic DNA with a multiplex PCR assay. On the Illumina HiSeq System, the amplified TCR beta libraries were sequenced as 87-base-pair reads. The original pipeline was this. In a later analysis, tens of millions of unique TCR beta chains were counted across the approximately 640 repertoires, and approximately 9.9 million of these chains were shared by at least two donors. A nearest-neighbor algorithm error-corrected the raw reads and collapsed the reads into unique sequences, merging closely related sequences to remove PCR and sequencing errors. V, D and J gene segments were assigned by aligning CDR3 sequences to IMGT reference sequences. For a sequence to be retained, at least a six-nucleotide match to both a V gene segment and a J gene segment was required. Rearrangements were classified as productive when the CDR3 lacked stop codons and remained in frame with V and J, and all other rearrangements were classified as non-productive. Following IMGT convention, CDR3 was defined as the stretch from the second conserved V-encoded cysteine up to the conserved J-encoded phenylalanine. In an earlier analysis of approximately 500 of the donors, sequences lacking an unambiguous match to a single V gene segment were excluded. In an earlier analysis of roughly 600 of the donors, a V segment was called functional when productive rearrangements were above 56.7%, and segregating when the standard deviation between donors exceeded 5%. A statistical classification framework was developed to diagnose cytomegalovirus status using the catalog of TCR beta chain sequences. In a later analysis, TCR nucleotide sequences were compared against IMGT/GENE-DB human TR gene sequences so that V and J genes could be assigned. The TCRdist pipeline was used in a later analysis to assign CDR3 sequences and most-parsimonious VDJ recombination scenarios. A later analysis defined each TCR beta chain by its CDR3 amino acid sequence plus V-gene family, and excluded reads lacking a unique V-gene family. A later analysis removed roughly 590 highly shared, low-generation-probability nucleotide sequences to deal with suspected cross-contamination and a sequencing artifact. For each public chain, a later analysis derived a clonal expansion index from normalized ranks of inferred template counts within each repertoire. In a later analysis, generation probabilities were computed using a VDJ recombination model fitted to out-of-frame rearrangements, and the results were checked against IGoR. In a later analysis, hypergeometric tests were used to score TCR-TCR, TCR-HLA and TCR-CMV co-occurrence, with a repertoire-size bias correction applied to TCR pairs. In a later analysis, false discovery rates were estimated by permuting HLA or CMV assignments 20 times. In a later analysis, co-occurring TCRs were grouped with DBSCAN, and TCRdist sequence similarity was added when clustering was performed within HLA-allele-positive subsets. Co-occurrence clustering excluded repertoires with fewer than 30,000 or more than 120,000 public chains, plus five with anomalous nucleotide sharing. Entries here come from immuneACCESS through TCRdb and include only in-frame sequences with V and J called. Some clones fail to appear in such tables; in the studies checked, an unresolved V gene covers under half of the shortfall, and the cause of the remainder is unknown. D and trimming were read from the DNA, whereas the V and J calls and clone size are those reported in that table. The sample table records roughly 84,000 clones; more than 60% of these occur just once. The top ten clones comprise 13% of the sample.

A remark on this clone: Its antigen target is currently unknown. The sample holds no much larger clone one base away, and base qualities are not on file.

Source material: PBMCs. Recombination joined TRBV19 with TRBJ1-2, and TRBD1 may be the D gene, going by 6 matching bases. The TCR comes from a human donor in good health. The CDR3 corresponds to CASSIAGDGYTF. The DNA reads as follows: TGTGCCAGTAGTATAGCAGGGGATGGCTACACCTTC. Joined to the reference TRBV19 and TRBJ1-2 proteins, this CDR3 gives the full variable domain: DGGITQSPKYLFRKEGQNVTLSCEQNLNHDAMYWYRQDPGQGLRLIYYSQIVNDFQKGDIAEGYSVSREKKESFPLTVTSAQKNPTAFYLCASSIAGDGYTFGSGTRLTVV.